The present entry profiles one TCR beta chain with its context. Germline V CDR1 and CDR2: SGHRS, YFSETQ. The CDR3 contains 16 residues. V dropped 0 bases and J dropped 0 bases, with 9 bases sitting between them. The protocol was immunoSEQ multiplex PCR, while the TCRdb copy is restricted to in-frame clones and leaves out a portion. The sample consists of approximately 43,000 clones, around four fifths of them appearing once. These data come from a study of radiation and T cells in renal cell carcinoma. The time point: blood 4 weeks post-SBRT, at nephrectomy. As to treatment: 15 Gy SBRT to primary tumor, nephrectomy 4 weeks later.

The TCR originated in a woman in her 70s with renal cell carcinoma. The chain has TRBV5-1 and TRBJ2-2; D call uncertain. This material consisted of blood, taken from a patient whose treatment included radiotherapy and nephrectomy. The CDR3 is CASSLVWGSNTGELFF. The CDR3 bases are TGCGCCAGCAGCTTGGTTTGGGGATCGAACACCGGGGAGCTGTTTTTT.